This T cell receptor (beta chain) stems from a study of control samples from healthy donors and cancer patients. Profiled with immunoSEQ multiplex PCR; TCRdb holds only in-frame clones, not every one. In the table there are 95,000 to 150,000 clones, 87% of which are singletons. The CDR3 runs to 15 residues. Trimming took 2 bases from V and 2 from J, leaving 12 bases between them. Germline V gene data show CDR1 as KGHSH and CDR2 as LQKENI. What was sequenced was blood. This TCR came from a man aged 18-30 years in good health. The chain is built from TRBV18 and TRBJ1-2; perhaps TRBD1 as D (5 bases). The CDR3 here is CASSPTQGNNYGYTF. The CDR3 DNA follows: TGTGCCAGCTCACCAACCCAGGGTAACAACTATGGCTACACCTTC.